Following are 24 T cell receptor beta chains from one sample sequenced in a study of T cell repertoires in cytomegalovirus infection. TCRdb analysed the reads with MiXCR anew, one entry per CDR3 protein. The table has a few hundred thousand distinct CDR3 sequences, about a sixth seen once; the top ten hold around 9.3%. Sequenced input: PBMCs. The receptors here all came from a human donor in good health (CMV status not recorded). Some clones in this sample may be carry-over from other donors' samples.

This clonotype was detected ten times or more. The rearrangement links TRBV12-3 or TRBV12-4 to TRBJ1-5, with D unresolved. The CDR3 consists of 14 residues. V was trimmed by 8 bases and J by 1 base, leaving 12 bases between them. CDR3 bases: TGTGCCAGCGGATCGTGGGTGAGCAATCAGCCCCAGCATTTT. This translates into CASGSWVSNQPQHF.

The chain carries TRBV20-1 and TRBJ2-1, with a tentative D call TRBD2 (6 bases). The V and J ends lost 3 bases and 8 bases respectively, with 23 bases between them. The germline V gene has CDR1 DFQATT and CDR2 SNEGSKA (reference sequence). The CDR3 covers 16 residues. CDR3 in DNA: TGCAGTGCTAGCAACCCCGGTCTAGCGCTCGGGGATGAGCAGTTCTTC. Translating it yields CSASNPGLALGDEQFF.

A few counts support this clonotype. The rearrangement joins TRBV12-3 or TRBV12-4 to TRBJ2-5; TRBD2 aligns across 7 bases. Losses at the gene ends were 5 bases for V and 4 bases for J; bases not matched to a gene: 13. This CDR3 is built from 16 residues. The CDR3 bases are TGTGCCAGCAGTGGGGGGGGAGGGAGGGCGGGAGAGACCCAGTACTTC. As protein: CASSGGGGRAGETQYF.

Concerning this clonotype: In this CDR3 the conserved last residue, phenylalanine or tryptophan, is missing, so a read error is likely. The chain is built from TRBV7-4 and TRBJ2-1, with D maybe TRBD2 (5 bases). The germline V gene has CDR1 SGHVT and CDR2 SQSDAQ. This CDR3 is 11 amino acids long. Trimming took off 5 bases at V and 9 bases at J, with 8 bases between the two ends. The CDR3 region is CASSEAGEQFV. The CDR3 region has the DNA TGTGCCAGCAGCGAGGCGGGTGAGCAGTTCGTC.

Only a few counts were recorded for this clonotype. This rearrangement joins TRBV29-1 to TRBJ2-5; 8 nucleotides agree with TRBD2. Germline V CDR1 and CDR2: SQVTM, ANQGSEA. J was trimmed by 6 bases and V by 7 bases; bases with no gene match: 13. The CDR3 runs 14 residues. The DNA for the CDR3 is TGCAGCGGGTGTCGGGAGGGCAGTAGACAGACCCAGTACTTC. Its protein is CSGCREGSRQTQYF.

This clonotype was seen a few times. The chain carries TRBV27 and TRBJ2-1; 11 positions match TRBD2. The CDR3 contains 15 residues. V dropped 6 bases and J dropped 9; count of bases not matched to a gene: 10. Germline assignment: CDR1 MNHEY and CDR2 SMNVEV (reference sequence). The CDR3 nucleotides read TGTGCCAGCAGCCCAGGGACTAGCGGCGCTATTGAGCAGTTCTTC. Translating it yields CASSPGTSGAIEQFF.

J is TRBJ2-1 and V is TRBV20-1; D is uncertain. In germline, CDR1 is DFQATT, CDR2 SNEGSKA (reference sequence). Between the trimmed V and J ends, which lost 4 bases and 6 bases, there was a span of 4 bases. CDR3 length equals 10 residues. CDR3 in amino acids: CSATINEQFF. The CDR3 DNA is TGCAGTGCTACCATCAATGAGCAGTTCTTC.

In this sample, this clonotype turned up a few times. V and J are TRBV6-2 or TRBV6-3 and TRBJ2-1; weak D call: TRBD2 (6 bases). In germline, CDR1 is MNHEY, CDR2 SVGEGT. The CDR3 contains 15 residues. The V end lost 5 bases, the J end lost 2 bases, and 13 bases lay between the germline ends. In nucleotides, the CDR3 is TGTGCCAGCAGTGGGGACTTCCCGGCCTACAATGAGCAGTTCTTC. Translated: CASSGDFPAYNEQFF.

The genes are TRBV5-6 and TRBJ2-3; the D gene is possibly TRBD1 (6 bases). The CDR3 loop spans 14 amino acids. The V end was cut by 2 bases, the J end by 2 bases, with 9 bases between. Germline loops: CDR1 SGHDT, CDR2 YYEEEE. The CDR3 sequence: CASSFDRITDTQYF. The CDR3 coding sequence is TGTGCCAGCAGCTTCGACAGGATCACAGATACGCAGTATTTT.

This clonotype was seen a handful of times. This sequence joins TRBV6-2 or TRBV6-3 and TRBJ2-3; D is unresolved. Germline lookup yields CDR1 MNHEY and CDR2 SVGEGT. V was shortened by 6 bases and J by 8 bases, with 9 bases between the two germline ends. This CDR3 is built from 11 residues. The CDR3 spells CASSRPPTQYF. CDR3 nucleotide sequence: TGTGCCAGCAGCCGTCCTCCTACGCAGTATTTT.

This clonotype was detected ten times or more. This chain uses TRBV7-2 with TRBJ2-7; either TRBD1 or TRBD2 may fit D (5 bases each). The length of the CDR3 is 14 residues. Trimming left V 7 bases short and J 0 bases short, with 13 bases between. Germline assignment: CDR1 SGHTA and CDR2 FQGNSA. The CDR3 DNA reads TGTGCCAGCACCGAATGGGGGAACTCCTACGAGCAGTACTTC. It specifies CASTEWGNSYEQYF. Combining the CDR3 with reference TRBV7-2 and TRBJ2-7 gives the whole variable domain GAGVSQSPSNKVTEKGKDVELRCDPISGHTALYWYRQSLGQGLEFLIYFQGNSAPDKSGLPSDRFSAERTGGSVSTLTIQRTQQEDSAVYLCASTEWGNSYEQYFGPGTRLTVT.

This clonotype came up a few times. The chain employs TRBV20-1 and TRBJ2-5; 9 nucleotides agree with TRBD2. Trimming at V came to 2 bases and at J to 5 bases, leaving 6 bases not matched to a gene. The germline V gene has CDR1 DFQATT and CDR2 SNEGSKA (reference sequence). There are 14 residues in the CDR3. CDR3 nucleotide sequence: TGCAGTGCTAGAATAGCGGGAGCCGGGGAGACCCAGTACTTC. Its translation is CSARIAGAGETQYF.

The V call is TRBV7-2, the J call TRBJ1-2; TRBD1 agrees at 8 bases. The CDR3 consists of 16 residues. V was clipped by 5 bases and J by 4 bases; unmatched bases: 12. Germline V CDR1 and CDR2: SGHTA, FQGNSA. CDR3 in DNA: TGTGCCAGCAGCCCCGACAGGGGCCGATATAGCTATGGCTACACCTTC. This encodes CASSPDRGRYSYGYTF.

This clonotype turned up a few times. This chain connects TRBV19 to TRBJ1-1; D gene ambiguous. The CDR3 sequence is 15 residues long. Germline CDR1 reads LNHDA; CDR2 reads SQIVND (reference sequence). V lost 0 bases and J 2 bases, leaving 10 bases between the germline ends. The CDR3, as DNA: TGTGCCAGTAGTATAGACCCCGGCCTCAACACTGAAGCTTTCTTT. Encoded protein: CASSIDPGLNTEAFF.

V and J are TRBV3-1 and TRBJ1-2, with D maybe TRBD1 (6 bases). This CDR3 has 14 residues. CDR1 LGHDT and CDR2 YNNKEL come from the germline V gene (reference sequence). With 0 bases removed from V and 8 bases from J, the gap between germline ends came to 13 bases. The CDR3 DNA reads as TGTGCCAGCAGCCAAGACTTGGACAGCGTCGGCTACACCTTC. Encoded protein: CASSQDLDSVGYTF.

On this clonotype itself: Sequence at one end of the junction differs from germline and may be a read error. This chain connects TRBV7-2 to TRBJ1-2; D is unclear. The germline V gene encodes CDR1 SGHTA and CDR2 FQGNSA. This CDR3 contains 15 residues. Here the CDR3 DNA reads TGTGCCAGCAGTTTAGTACCCCTCCAGATCTCTGGCTACACCTTC. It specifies CASSLVPLQISGYTF.

CDR3 sequence (DNA): TGTGCCAGCAGTTACTCGATAAGGGGTTCGACGTCGGGCTACGAGCAGTACTTC. Protein product: CASSYSIRGSTSGYEQYF. This chain links TRBV6-2 or TRBV6-3 with TRBJ2-7, with TRBD1 as a possible D gene (5 bases). The CDR3 covers 18 residues. From germline, CDR1 is MNHEY and CDR2 SVGEGT. V was cut by 0 bases and J by 3 bases, with 21 bases left in between.

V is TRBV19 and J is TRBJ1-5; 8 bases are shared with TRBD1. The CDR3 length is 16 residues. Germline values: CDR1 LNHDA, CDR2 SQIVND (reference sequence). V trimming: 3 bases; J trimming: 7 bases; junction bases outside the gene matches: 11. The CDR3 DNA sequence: TGTGCCAGTAGTATCGATGGACAGGGACCGGGACAGCCCCAGCATTTT. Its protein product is CASSIDGQGPGQPQHF.

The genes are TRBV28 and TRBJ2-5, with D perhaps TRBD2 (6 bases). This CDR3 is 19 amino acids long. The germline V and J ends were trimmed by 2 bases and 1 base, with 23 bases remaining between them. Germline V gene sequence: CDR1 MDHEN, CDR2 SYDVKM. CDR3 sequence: CASSLTPHQSGRTQETQYF. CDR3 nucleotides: TGTGCCAGCAGTTTAACCCCTCACCAAAGCGGGCGGACCCAAGAGACCCAGTACTTC.

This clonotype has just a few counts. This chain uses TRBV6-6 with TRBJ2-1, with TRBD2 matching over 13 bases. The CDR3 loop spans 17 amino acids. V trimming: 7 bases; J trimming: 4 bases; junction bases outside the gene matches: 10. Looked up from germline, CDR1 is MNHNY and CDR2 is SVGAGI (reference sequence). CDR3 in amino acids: CASKGTSGISFYNEQFF. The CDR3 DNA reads TGTGCCAGCAAGGGGACTAGCGGGATATCCTTTTACAATGAGCAGTTCTTC.

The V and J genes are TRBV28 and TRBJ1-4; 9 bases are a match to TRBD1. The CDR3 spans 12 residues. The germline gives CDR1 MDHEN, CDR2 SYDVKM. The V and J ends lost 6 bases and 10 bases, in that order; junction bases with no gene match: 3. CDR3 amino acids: CASRADRGKLFF. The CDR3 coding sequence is TGTGCCAGCAGAGCGGACAGGGGAAAACTGTTTTTT.

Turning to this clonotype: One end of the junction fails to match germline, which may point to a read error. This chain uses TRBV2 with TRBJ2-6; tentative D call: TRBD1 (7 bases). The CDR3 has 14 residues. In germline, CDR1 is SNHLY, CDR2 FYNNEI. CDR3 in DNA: TGTGCCGGCAGGGGGGACCCTGGGGCCAACGTCCTGACTTTC. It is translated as CAGRGDPGANVLTF.

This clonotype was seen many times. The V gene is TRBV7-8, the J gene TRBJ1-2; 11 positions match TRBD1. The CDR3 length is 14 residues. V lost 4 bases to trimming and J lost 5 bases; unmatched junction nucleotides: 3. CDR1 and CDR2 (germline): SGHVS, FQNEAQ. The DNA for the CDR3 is TGTGCCAGCAGCTCGGACAGGGGGCAATATGGCTACACCTTC. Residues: CASSSDRGQYGYTF.

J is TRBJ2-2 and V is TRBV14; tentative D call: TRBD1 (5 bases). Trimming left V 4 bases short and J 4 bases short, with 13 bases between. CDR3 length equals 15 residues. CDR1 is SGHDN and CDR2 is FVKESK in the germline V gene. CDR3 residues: CASSPLWGFTGELFF. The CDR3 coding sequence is TGTGCCAGCAGCCCTCTTTGGGGCTTCACCGGGGAGCTGTTTTTT.